The entry that follows covers one T cell receptor (beta chain) sequence. The antigen is undetermined. This sample is drawn from a study of breast tumors, draining lymph nodes, adjacent tissues. Study results and caveats: The lymph node origin of tumor T cells was framed as consistent with a hypothesis, not demonstrated. Compared with lymph nodes, tumors were less diverse; compared with nontumor tissue, more. Data fit most tumor T cells coming from lymph node, expanding in tumor.

V dropped 5 bases and J dropped 3 bases, with 17 bases sitting between them. The CDR3 loop spans 15 amino acids. The V gene's germline CDR1 is MDHEN and CDR2 SYDVKM. Samples came from axillary lymph nodes draining the breast cancer. TCRdb ran MiXCR on the multiplex PCR reads and lists one entry per CDR3 protein. The sample carries under 300,000 distinct CDR3 sequences, 30% to 35% recorded once. The material sequenced was axillary lymph node tissue. The origin of this receptor is a female donor with breast cancer. Some clones in this sample may be carry-over from other donors' samples. The rearrangement joins TRBV28 to TRBJ2-7; either TRBD1 or TRBD2 may fit D (5 bases each). The CDR3 region is CASSRGSGTHYEQYF. Here the CDR3 DNA reads TGTGCCAGCAGTAGAGGGTCCGGGACCCACTACGAGCAGTACTTC.